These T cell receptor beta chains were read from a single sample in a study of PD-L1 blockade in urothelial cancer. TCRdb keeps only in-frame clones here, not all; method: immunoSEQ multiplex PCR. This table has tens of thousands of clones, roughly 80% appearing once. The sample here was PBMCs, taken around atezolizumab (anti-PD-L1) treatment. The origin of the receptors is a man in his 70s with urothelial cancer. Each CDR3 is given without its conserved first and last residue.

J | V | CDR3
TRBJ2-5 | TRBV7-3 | ASSLGLQETQY
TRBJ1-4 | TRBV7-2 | ASSWDRGDEKLF
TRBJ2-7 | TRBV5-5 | ASSLTGGPSYEQY
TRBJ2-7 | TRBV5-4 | ASSSPTGDKSEQY
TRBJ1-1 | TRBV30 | AFIGVASNAF
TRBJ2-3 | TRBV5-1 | ASSLGLRLAGGSSTDTQY
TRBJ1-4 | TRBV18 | ASSPGVNEKLF
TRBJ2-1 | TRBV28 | ASSFPKGGYNEQF
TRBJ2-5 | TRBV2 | ASSATGLETQY
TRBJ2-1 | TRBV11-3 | ASSLRTGEQF
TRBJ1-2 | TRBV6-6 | ASSSTGRAGGT
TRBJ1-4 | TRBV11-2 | ASSPTTGVDEKLF
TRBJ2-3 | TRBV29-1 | SGTGAGADTQY
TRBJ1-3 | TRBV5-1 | ASSLTDSRSGNTIY
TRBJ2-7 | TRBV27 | ASSYGQGAYEQY
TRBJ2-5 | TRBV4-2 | ASSQDLGQGEETQY
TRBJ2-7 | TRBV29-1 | SALGNPGSYEQY
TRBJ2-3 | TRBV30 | AWSDGPDRGQATQY
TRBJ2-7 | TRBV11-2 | ASSFPGGLYEQY
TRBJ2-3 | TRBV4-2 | ASSQEWRQGRTFSTDTQY
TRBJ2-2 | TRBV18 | ASSPRGGRNTGELF
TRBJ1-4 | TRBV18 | ASSRGGLGEKLF
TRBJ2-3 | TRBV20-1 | SAPFLATWY
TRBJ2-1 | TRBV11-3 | ASSLGGEYNEQF
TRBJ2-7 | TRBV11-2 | ASSLDRTSGAYEQY
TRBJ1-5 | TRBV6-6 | ASSYPGQSNQPQH
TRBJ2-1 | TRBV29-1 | SATGTGIYNEQF
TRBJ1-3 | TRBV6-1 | ASSGQTGNTIY
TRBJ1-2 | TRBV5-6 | ASSWTGQGINYGYT
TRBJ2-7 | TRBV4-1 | ASSLGQVPIYEQY